Presented here are 17 T cell receptor beta chains from one specimen sequenced in a study of untreated major depressive disorder. Study findings and constraints: Depressed patients' CD4+ T cells carried increased TRBV05-01 (Vbeta 5.1) usage versus control CD4+ T cells.

Repertoires were generated with immunoSEQ multiplex PCR, while TCRdb's copy carries only in-frame clones and drops some. The sample comprises about 20,000 clones, more than 85% of which are singletons, and 0.6% rests with the top ten. Their target antigens are unknown. The specimen was CD4+ T cells from PBMCs. These receptors were collected from a woman in her forties with major depressive disorder.

This clone has a single count. The chain's CDR3 is CASSQPGLSTDTQYF. The CDR3 bases are TGTGCCAGCAGTCAACCGGGACTTTCGACAGATACGCAGTATTTT. The chain joins TRBV27 to TRBJ2-3; a possible D gene is TRBD2 (6 bases). Deletions cut 5 bases from V and 3 bases from J, with 15 bases between. This CDR3 contains 15 residues. Germline-derived CDR1 and CDR2 are MNHEY and SMNVEV (reference sequence).

The gene calls are TRBV11-1 and TRBJ1-2; D is unclear. The CDR3 runs 14 residues. Deletions cut 4 bases from V and 1 base from J, with 10 bases between. The germline CDR1 and CDR2 sequences are SGHAT and FQDESV (reference sequence). The CDR3 spells CASSSSGINYGYTF. The CDR3 nucleotides are TGTGCCAGCAGCTCCTCTGGAATTAACTATGGCTACACCTTC. Combining the CDR3 with reference TRBV11-1 and TRBJ1-2 gives the whole variable domain EAEVAQSPRYKITEKSQAVAFWCDPISGHATLYWYRQILGQGPELLVQFQDESVVDDSQLPKDRFSAERLKGVDSTLKIQPAELGDSAMYLCASSSSGINYGYTFGSGTRLTVV.

The chain couples TRBV5-1 to TRBJ2-2; the D is unclear. Between the trimmed V and J ends, which lost 3 bases and 2 bases, there was a span of 20 bases. Germline V gene lookup returns CDR1 SGHRS and CDR2 YFSETQ. The CDR3 covers 18 residues. The CDR3 loop reads CASSSGTPTLLNTGELFF. Written as DNA, the CDR3 is TGCGCCAGCAGCTCGGGCACACCGACCCTTCTTAACACCGGGGAGCTGTTTTTT.

As concerns this clone: One junction end does not reproduce the germline sequence, and a read error may be involved. The chain links TRBV7-7 to TRBJ1-6; no reliable D call. The CDR3 has 13 amino acids. Looked up from germline, CDR1 is SSHAT and CDR2 is FNYEAQ (reference sequence). CDR3 nucleotides: TGTGCTAGCAGCTTAGTTGTTTGGTCACCCCTCCACTTT. This sequence encodes CASSLVVWSPLHF.

This chain uses TRBV6-1 with TRBJ1-2; D possibly corresponds to TRBD1 (6 bases). Trimming stripped 3 bases from V and 7 bases from J, with 15 bases between. The CDR3 is 14 amino acids. Germline CDR1 is MNHNS and CDR2 is SASEGT. The DNA for the CDR3 is TGTGCCAGCAGTGAGGGACAACCCGCCGGTGGCTACACCTTC. Translating it yields CASSEGQPAGGYTF.

The V gene is TRBV6-4, the J gene TRBJ2-7; 11 positions agree with TRBD1. Looked up from germline, CDR1 is MRHNA and CDR2 is SNTAGT. The CDR3 has 16 residues. V trimming: 5 bases; J trimming: 1 base; junction bases outside the gene matches: 7. In DNA, the CDR3 is TGTGCCAGCAGTCTCACGGGACAGGGGGGGTCCTACGAGCAGTACGTC. It is translated as CASSLTGQGGSYEQYV.

This clone was recorded once. The chain recombines TRBV2 with TRBJ1-4; possibly TRBD1 for D (5 bases). The V end lost 10 bases, the J end lost 6 bases, and 15 bases lay between the germline ends. This CDR3 contains 13 residues. The germline gives CDR1 SNHLY, CDR2 FYNNEI. The CDR3 loop reads CANRDSQDEKLFF. For the CDR3, the DNA is TGTGCCAACAGAGACAGCCAAGATGAAAAACTGTTTTTT.

This clone was observed a few times. The chain is built from TRBV25-1 and TRBJ1-6, with unresolved D. This CDR3 is built from 11 residues. CDR1 is MGHDK and CDR2 is SYGVNS in the germline V gene. The V end was cut by 7 bases, the J end by 14 bases, with 12 bases between. CDR3 sequence: CASNDGVTLHF. The DNA of the CDR3 is TGTGCCAGCAACGACGGAGTGACCCTCCACTTT.

This CDR3 is CASSHDRGPYEQYF. CDR3 coding DNA: TGTGCCAGCAGCCACGACAGGGGACCCTACGAGCAGTACTTC. V is TRBV7-2 and J is TRBJ2-7; 8 bases line up with TRBD1. Looked up from germline, CDR1 is SGHTA and CDR2 is FQGNSA. The trim removed 5 bases at V and 2 bases at J, leaving 5 bases unmatched. This CDR3 is built from 14 residues.

The chain carries TRBV29-1 and TRBJ2-1, with 7 bases lining up with TRBD1. Looked up from germline, CDR1 is SQVTM and CDR2 is ANQGSEA. Germline trimming cut 6 bases from V and 6 bases from J; bases unmatched to any gene: 8. CDR3 size: 13 residues. This chain's CDR3 is CSVQRQGGNEQFF. The CDR3 DNA is TGCAGCGTCCAACGACAGGGCGGCAATGAGCAGTTCTTC.

The chain couples TRBV12-5 to TRBJ1-1, with a possible D match to TRBD1 (6 bases). With 1 base removed from V and 0 bases from J, the gap between germline ends came to 9 bases. The CDR3 contains 15 residues. Germline assignment: CDR1 LGHNT and CDR2 FRNRAP. In DNA, the CDR3 is TGTGCTAGTGGTTTGGAGGACAGATTGAACACTGAAGCTTTCTTT. This sequence encodes CASGLEDRLNTEAFF.

CDR3 nucleotides: TGTGCCAGCGCCCCGGCCGGTGCGGGCTATGGCTACACCTTC. Its protein is CASAPAGAGYGYTF. This chain links TRBV18 with TRBJ1-2; no clear D gene. Per germline, CDR1 KGHSH and CDR2 LQKENI. The V gene lost 8 bases and the J gene lost 4 bases, with 17 bases spanning the gap. CDR3 length equals 14 residues. Looking up the rest from reference TRBV18 and TRBJ1-2 gives the full variable domain: NAGVMQNPRHLVRRRGQEARLRCSPMKGHSHVYWYRQLPEEGLKFMVYLQKENIIDESGMPKERFSAEFPKEGPSILRIQQVVRGDSAAYFCASAPAGAGYGYTFGSGTRLTVV.

This sequence joins TRBV5-1 and TRBJ2-3; the D is unclear. Germline V gene sequence: CDR1 SGHRS, CDR2 YFSETQ. V lost 3 bases, J lost 9 bases, and 14 bases lay in between. This CDR3 has 13 residues. The CDR3 spells CASSWRRVETQYF. In nucleotides, the CDR3 is TGCGCCAGCAGCTGGAGAAGGGTTGAAACGCAGTATTTT. Together with reference TRBV5-1 and TRBJ2-3, the CDR3 gives the full variable domain: KAGVTQTPRYLIKTRGQQVTLSCSPISGHRSVSWYQQTPGQGLQFLFEYFSETQRNKGNFPGRFSGRQFSNSRSEMNVSTLELGDSALYLCASSWRRVETQYFGPGTRLTVL.

The chain joins TRBV30 to TRBJ1-2; TRBD1 matches 8 bases. Germline-derived CDR1 and CDR2 are GTSNPN and SVGIG (reference sequence). The CDR3 extends over 15 amino acids. V shed 2 bases, J shed 0 bases, and the junction held 5 bases outside the gene matches. DNA for the CDR3: TGTGCCTGGAGTCTTGGACAGGGTGCTAACTATGGCTACACCTTC. Its protein product is CAWSLGQGANYGYTF.

The J gene is TRBJ2-3, the V gene TRBV19, with D perhaps TRBD2 (5 bases). Trimming took off 5 bases at V and 3 bases at J, with 12 bases between the two ends. There are 14 residues in the CDR3. The germline CDR1 and CDR2 sequences are LNHDA and SQIVND (reference sequence). The CDR3 region has the DNA TGTGCCAGTAGTCAAACAGCGGCGACAGATACGCAGTATTTT. Its protein is CASSQTAATDTQYF.

The chain employs TRBV30 and TRBJ2-7; 9 nucleotides line up with TRBD2. The CDR3 loop spans 14 amino acids. Trimming removed 3 bases from V and 1 base from J; junction bases left unmatched: 4. The germline gives CDR1 GTSNPN, CDR2 SVGIG (reference sequence). The CDR3 reads CAWRPSGASYEQYF. CDR3 bases: TGTGCCTGGAGACCTAGCGGGGCTTCCTACGAGCAGTACTTC. Looking up the rest from reference TRBV30 and TRBJ2-7 gives the full variable domain: SQTIHQWPATLVQPVGSPLSLECTVEGTSNPNLYWYRQAAGRGLQLLFYSVGIGQISSEVPQNLSASRPQDRQFILSSKKLLLSDSGFYLCAWRPSGASYEQYFGPGTRLTVT.

V is TRBV18 and J is TRBJ1-1; tentatively, D is TRBD1 (6 bases). V lost 3 bases, J lost 0 bases, and 14 bases lay in between. In germline, CDR1 is KGHSH, CDR2 LQKENI. The CDR3 contains 16 residues. This CDR3 is CASSPIPGTMNTEAFF. The DNA for the CDR3 is TGTGCCAGCTCACCCATACCCGGGACAATGAACACTGAAGCTTTCTTT.